A selection of T cell receptor beta chains follows, all from one sample in a study of T cells in Graves' hyperthyroidism and ophthalmopathy. MiXCR, run by TCRdb on the multiplex PCR reads, gives a single entry per CDR3 protein. The data hold 800,000 or so distinct CDR3 sequences, with around 39% observed a single time. The sequencing input was blood. All receptors derive from a man aged 18 to 29 with Graves' hyperthyroidism. CDR3s include the opening cysteine and the closing phenylalanine or tryptophan. D genes are given only for firm matches. Only some rows state a clone size, as once, few, many or a class for expanded clones.

>.|TRBV7-6|many|TRBJ1-6
TGTGCCAGCAGCTTAGGGGCCAGCTATAATTCACCCCTCCACTTT
CASSLGASYNSPLHF
>TRBD1|TRBV19|.|TRBJ2-2
TGTGCCACTGGACAATCCGGGACAGGGACCACCGGGGAGCTGTTTTTT
CATGQSGTGTTGELFF
>.|TRBV5-1|.|TRBJ2-2
TGCGCCAGCAGTCGTTTACAGGGACCCGGGGAGCTGTTTTTT
CASSRLQGPGELFF
>TRBD1|TRBV25-1|many|TRBJ1-2
TGTGCCAGCAGTGAACAGGGGGCGCAGGCCGGCTACACCTTC
CASSEQGAQAGYTF
>.|TRBV12-3/TRBV12-4|.|TRBJ1-5
TGTGCCAGCAGTTCATTGAAGGGCCAGGGCCAGCCCCAGCATTTT
CASSSLKGQGQPQHF
>.|TRBV5-4|.|TRBJ1-2
TGTGCCAGCAGCCCGTCCCGACAGCACTATGGCTACACCTTC
CASSPSRQHYGYTF
>.|TRBV7-8|.|TRBJ2-7
TGTGCCAGCAGCTTAGATCTTGGCCTTCCCTACGAGCAGTACTTC
CASSLDLGLPYEQYF
>.|TRBV12-3/TRBV12-4|many|TRBJ1-1
TGTGCCAGCAGTTTACGGGGTGAAGCTTTCTTT
CASSLRGEAFF
>.|TRBV7-9|.|TRBJ2-5
TGTGCCAGCACCGACGGAGGGGCCCCCCAAGAGACCCAGTACTTC
CASTDGGAPQETQYF
>TRBD2|TRBV7-3|once|TRBJ2-5
TGTGCCAGCAGCCCACAGGGACTAGCGGGGAGGTGGAAAGAGACCCAGTACTTC
CASSPQGLAGRWKETQYF
>.|TRBV7-2|.|TRBJ1-2
TGTGCCAGCGGACTAGCGGGGGGAGCTAACTATGGCTACACCTTC
CASGLAGGANYGYTF
>TRBD1|TRBV29-1|many|TRBJ1-1
TGCAGCGTTGGGTACAGGGGGCCATTGAACACTGAAGCTTTCTTT
CSVGYRGPLNTEAFF
>.|TRBV10-3|many|TRBJ1-3
TGTGCCATCAGTCCAATTGGGCCCTCTGGAAACACCATATATTTT
CAISPIGPSGNTIYF
>.|TRBV7-9|many|TRBJ1-3
TGTGCCAGCAGCTTAGCCAACTCTGGAAACACCATATATTTT
CASSLANSGNTIYF
>.|TRBV13|.|TRBJ2-6
TGTGCCAGCGACACATTCTCTGGGGCCAACGTCCTGACTTTC
CASDTFSGANVLTF
>TRBD1|TRBV15|.|TRBJ2-5
TGTGCCACCAGCACCAGACAGGGGGTAGAGACCCAGTACTTC
CATSTRQGVETQYF
>.|TRBV10-2|many|TRBJ1-6
TGCGCCAGCAGTGAGTCCTCGCGGGGCGGGTCACCCCTCCACTTT
CASSESSRGGSPLHF
>.|TRBV6-5|few|TRBJ2-7
TGTGCCAGCAGTTACTCCCAGGGGTCCAGCTACGAGCAGTACTTC
CASSYSQGSSYEQYF
>TRBD1|TRBV5-1|.|TRBJ2-7
TGCGCCAGCAGCTGGAATACACAGGGGTTCGGCGAGCAGTACTTC
CASSWNTQGFGEQYF
>.|TRBV7-2|many|TRBJ2-5
TGTGCCAGCAGCTTAGATTTCGAGACCCAGTACTTC
CASSLDFETQYF
>.|TRBV12-3/TRBV12-4|.|TRBJ1-1
TGTGCCAGCAGTTTGCTAAGTGCCGGATACACTGAAGCTTTCTTT
CASSLLSAGYTEAFF
>TRBD1|TRBV12-3/TRBV12-4|many|TRBJ2-5
TGTGCCAGCAGCAGACAGGGGCGAGGGACCCAGTACTTC
CASSRQGRGTQYF
>.|TRBV2|.|TRBJ1-1
TGTGCGCTAACAAGACGGGGAGACAGCTCTATCTTT
CALTRRGDSSIF
>.|TRBV20-1|many|TRBJ1-5
TGCAGTGCTACGAGGGGGAATCAGCCCCAGCATTTT
CSATRGNQPQHF
>.|TRBV5-2|once|TRBJ2-7
TGTGCCAGCAACGCCGAAAGGGACACAGACTACGAGCAGTACTTC
CASNAERDTDYEQYF
>TRBD1|TRBV24-1|many|TRBJ1-4
TGTGCCACATCTTCGGGGGGACAGGGGATGGAAAAACTGTTTTTT
CATSSGGQGMEKLFF
>.|TRBV24-1|.|TRBJ2-7
TGTGCCACCAGGGGACACCTCTCCTACGAGCAGTACTTC
CATRGHLSYEQYF
>TRBD1|TRBV10-3|few|TRBJ1-3
TGTGCCATACAACCGCCGGACAGGATCCTCTCTGGAAACACCATATATTTT
CAIQPPDRILSGNTIYF
>TRBD1|TRBV7-9|.|TRBJ1-6
TGTGCCAGCAGTGAATTTTCACAGGGGACAGGGTCACCCCTCCACTTT
CASSEFSQGTGSPLHF
>.|TRBV7-9|.|TRBJ2-5
TGTGCCAGCAGCTTCCCCACCGGGTCAGGGACCCAGTACTTC
CASSFPTGSGTQYF
>.|TRBV2|.|TRBJ2-7
TGTGCCAGCCGGGACGGCTCGAACGAGCAGTACTTC
CASRDGSNEQYF
>TRBD2|TRBV7-8|.|TRBJ2-2
TGTGCCAGCAGCTTAGGGGCGGGGGGGCCGGCCGGGGAGCTGTTTTTT
CASSLGAGGPAGELFF
>.|TRBV7-9|.|TRBJ1-1
TGTGCCGGCAGCCCGACGGGGAACACTGAAGCTTTCTTT
CAGSPTGNTEAFF
>.|TRBV20-1|many|TRBJ2-7
TGCAGTGCTAGAGACAGGGACTACGAGCAGTACTTC
CSARDRDYEQYF
>.|TRBV4-3|.|TRBJ1-1
TGCGCCAGCAGCCAAGATCAGGGGTCACAAGCTTTCTTT
CASSQDQGSQAFF
>.|TRBV20-1|.|TRBJ2-7
TGCAGTGCTAGTACGGGGGACAGCTACGAGCAGTACTTC
CSASTGDSYEQYF
>.|TRBV28|.|TRBJ2-2
TGTGCCAGCAGCCCGGCCGGGACCAACGGTGCCGGGGAGCTGTTTTTT
CASSPAGTNGAGELFF
>.|TRBV29-1|once|TRBJ2-5
TGCAGCGTTGCGGGGAGGGGGCGAGAGACCCAGTACTTC
CSVAGRGRETQYF
>.|TRBV2|many|TRBJ1-2
TGTGCCAGCAACGGGGGACCCCGGAGGGACTATGGCTACACCTTC
CASNGGPRRDYGYTF
>.|TRBV7-2|many|TRBJ1-3
TGTGCCAGCAGCTTACAGGGATTTGGAAACACCATATATTTT
CASSLQGFGNTIYF
>TRBD2|TRBV2|few|TRBJ2-6
TGTGCCAGCCGGGGGGGCCCTGGGGCCAACGTCCTGACTTTC
CASRGGPGANVLTF
>.|TRBV20-1|few|TRBJ2-2
TGCAGTGCTAGGCAGTCTAACACCGGGGAGCTGTTTTTT
CSARQSNTGELFF
>.|TRBV29-1|.|TRBJ1-2
TGCAGCTTGCCCAGGTTCCATGGCTACACCTTC
CSLPRFHGYTF